These 14 T cell receptor beta chains share one sample of origin, sequenced in a study of blood T cell repertoires in COVID-19. Repertoires were generated with immunoSEQ multiplex PCR, while TCRdb's copy carries only in-frame clones and drops some. The data contain over 400,000 clones, about 88% of them singletons. Sequencing was done on a sample of peripheral blood. The receptors come from a woman in her forties or fifties with COVID-19, enrolled during active disease.

The CDR3 DNA sequence: TGTGCCAGCAGCCCGGGGGGGGGTTTGGACTATGGCTACACCTTC. It codes for CASSPGGGLDYGYTF. The chain recombines TRBV5-4 with TRBJ1-2; the D gene is possibly TRBD1 (5 bases). V gave up 4 bases and J gave up 3 bases, with 16 bases separating them. The CDR3 covers 15 residues. The germline gives CDR1 SGHNT, CDR2 YYREEE (reference sequence).

The chain is built from TRBV7-3 and TRBJ2-1; TRBD2 aligns across 8 bases. Trimming at V came to 2 bases and at J to 0 bases, leaving 12 bases not matched to a gene. The CDR3 contains 19 residues. Germline V gene data show CDR1 as SGHTA and CDR2 as FQGTGA. CDR3 residues: CASSLSSGGLPSSYNEQFF. CDR3 sequence (DNA): TGTGCCAGCAGCTTATCAAGCGGGGGACTACCTAGCTCCTACAATGAGCAGTTCTTC.

The chain has TRBV2 and TRBJ1-2; perhaps TRBD1 as D (5 bases). Germline V gene lookup returns CDR1 SNHLY and CDR2 FYNNEI. V lost 6 bases, J lost 4 bases, and 12 bases lay in between. The CDR3 contains 13 residues. The CDR3 reads CASSADTTYGYTF. The CDR3 coding sequence is TGTGCCAGCAGCGCGGACACGACCTATGGCTACACCTTC. Together with reference TRBV2 and TRBJ1-2, the CDR3 gives the full variable domain: EPEVTQTPSHQVTQMGQEVILRCVPISNHLYFYWYRQILGQKVEFLVSFYNNEISEKSEIFDDQFSVERPDGSNFTLKIRSTKLEDSAMYFCASSADTTYGYTFGSGTRLTVV.

The table lists this clone with a few counts. The chain joins TRBV5-1 to TRBJ2-6; TRBD1 agrees at 10 bases. The V segment lost 0 bases and the J segment 1 base; nucleotides outside the gene matches: 7. Germline values: CDR1 SGHRS, CDR2 YFSETQ. This CDR3 spans 19 amino acids. The CDR3 spells CASSLEGGTGDSGANVLTF. The CDR3 DNA is TGCGCCAGCAGCTTGGAAGGTGGGACAGGGGATTCTGGGGCCAACGTCCTGACTTTC.

This clone was observed a single time. V usage is TRBV2 and J usage is TRBJ1-5, with a tentative D call TRBD1 (6 bases). CDR1 and CDR2 (germline): SNHLY, FYNNEI. CDR3 size: 12 residues. Trimming cost V 8 bases and J 3 bases, with 8 bases left between them. Written as DNA, the CDR3 is TGTGCCAGCGGACAGAACAATCAGCCCCAGCATTTT. It encodes CASGQNNQPQHF. Full variable domain (remainder filled in from reference TRBV2 and TRBJ1-5): EPEVTQTPSHQVTQMGQEVILRCVPISNHLYFYWYRQILGQKVEFLVSFYNNEISEKSEIFDDQFSVERPDGSNFTLKIRSTKLEDSAMYFCASGQNNQPQHFGDGTRLSIL.

V is TRBV9 and J is TRBJ1-5; tentatively, D is TRBD1 (6 bases). CDR1 and CDR2 from the germline V gene are SGDLS and YYNGEE. V lost 5 bases and J lost 5, with 17 bases in between. This CDR3 spans 15 amino acids. The CDR3 loop is CASSPGGGRDQPQHF. The CDR3 DNA reads as TGTGCCAGCAGTCCTGGGGGGGGGCGAGATCAGCCCCAGCATTTT. Looking up the rest from reference TRBV9 and TRBJ1-5 gives the full variable domain: DSGVTQTPKHLITATGQRVTLRCSPRSGDLSVYWYQQSLDQGLQFLIQYYNGEERAKGNILERFSAQQFPDLHSELNLSSLELGDSALYFCASSPGGGRDQPQHFGDGTRLSIL.

The chain has TRBV25-1 and TRBJ2-3; 7 positions agree with TRBD1. V lost 6 bases to trimming and J lost 0 bases; unmatched junction nucleotides: 9. The germline V gene encodes CDR1 MGHDK and CDR2 SYGVNS. This CDR3 is built from 16 residues. CDR3 coding DNA: TGTGCCAGCAGCCCCCTTGGGGACAGAAGCACAGATACGCAGTATTTT. This encodes CASSPLGDRSTDTQYF.

This chain connects TRBV6-5 to TRBJ1-5; D is uncertain. The CDR3 length is 13 residues. The germline CDR1 and CDR2 sequences are MNHEY and SVGAGI. Trimming left V 5 bases short and J 6 bases short, with 11 bases between. As DNA, the CDR3 is TGTGCCAGCAGTAGGTCAGGCGTTCAGCCCCAGCATTTT. Protein product: CASSRSGVQPQHF.

The chain combines TRBV19 with TRBJ2-1; D is undetermined. CDR3 length equals 11 residues. Germline V gene data show CDR1 as LNHDA and CDR2 as SQIVND (reference sequence). Trimming took off 8 bases at V and 7 bases at J, with 9 bases between the two ends. CDR3 protein: CASRRWNEQFF. As DNA, the CDR3 is TGTGCCAGTCGCAGGTGGAATGAGCAGTTCTTC.

The V and J genes are TRBV4-1 and TRBJ1-5, with a weak D call TRBD1 (6 bases). This CDR3 region has 15 residues. Germline loops: CDR1 MGHRA, CDR2 YSYEKL. Trimming shortened V by 0 bases and J by 7 bases, and 13 bases separated the two germline ends. CDR3 nucleotide sequence: TGCGCCAGCAGCCAAGATCGGGGGGCGAGGCAGCCCCAGCATTTT. This encodes CASSQDRGARQPQHF.

The chain recombines TRBV5-6 with TRBJ1-4, with 7 bases that match TRBD1. The CDR3 covers 15 residues. The trim removed 0 bases at V and 7 bases at J, leaving 6 bases unmatched. CDR1 is SGHDT, CDR2 YYEEEE, per germline. The CDR3 DNA follows: TGTGCCAGCAGCTTGGGACAGGGTGGGAGTGAAAAACTGTTTTTT. It yields the protein CASSLGQGGSEKLFF.

This chain connects TRBV28 to TRBJ1-2; 8 bases align to TRBD1. The CDR3 is made up of 13 amino acids. After removal of 4 bases from V and 5 bases from J, the junction contained 3 bases not matched to a gene. CDR1 is MDHEN, CDR2 SYDVKM, per germline. In DNA, the CDR3 is TGTGCCAGCAGTTCCGGACAGGGTTATGGCTACACCTTC. Translating gives CASSSGQGYGYTF.

The chain combines TRBV4-1 with TRBJ1-6; no definite D call. V shed 5 bases and J shed 7 bases, with 21 bases lying between them. Germline lookup yields CDR1 MGHRA and CDR2 YSYEKL. This CDR3 contains 17 residues. CDR3 amino acids: CASSGGLARQPNSPLHF. The CDR3 DNA reads as TGCGCCAGCAGCGGAGGGCTGGCTCGGCAGCCCAATTCACCCCTCCACTTT.

This chain connects TRBV3-1 (or the pseudogene TRBV3-2) to TRBJ1-4; possibly TRBD1 for D (5 bases). V lost 1 base to trimming and J lost 8 bases, with 14 bases between them. This CDR3 is built from 15 residues. CDR1 and CDR2 from the germline V gene are LGHDT and YNNKEL (reference sequence). For the CDR3, the DNA is TGTGCCAGCAGCCAAGGTTTAGGGGCTGCGGAAAAACTGTTTTTT. Translation: CASSQGLGAAEKLFF.